The source of this TCR beta chain is a study of blood T cell repertoires in COVID-19. Ten or more counts support this clone. The CDR3 length is 11 residues. Germline-derived CDR1 and CDR2 are MGHRA and YSYEKL. V lost 5 bases and J lost 7, with 8 bases in between. The assay was immunoSEQ multiplex PCR, and TCRdb's table has in-frame clones only and misses some. Of over 250,000 clones in the sample, approximately 90% were seen once. The TCR was taken from a woman aged 25 to 39 with COVID-19, enrolled during active disease. The sequenced material came from peripheral blood. The chain is built from TRBV4-1 and TRBJ1-2; D remains unclear. CDR3 sequence reads: CASSYTGGYTF. For the CDR3, the DNA is TGCGCCAGCAGCTATACCGGTGGCTACACCTTC.